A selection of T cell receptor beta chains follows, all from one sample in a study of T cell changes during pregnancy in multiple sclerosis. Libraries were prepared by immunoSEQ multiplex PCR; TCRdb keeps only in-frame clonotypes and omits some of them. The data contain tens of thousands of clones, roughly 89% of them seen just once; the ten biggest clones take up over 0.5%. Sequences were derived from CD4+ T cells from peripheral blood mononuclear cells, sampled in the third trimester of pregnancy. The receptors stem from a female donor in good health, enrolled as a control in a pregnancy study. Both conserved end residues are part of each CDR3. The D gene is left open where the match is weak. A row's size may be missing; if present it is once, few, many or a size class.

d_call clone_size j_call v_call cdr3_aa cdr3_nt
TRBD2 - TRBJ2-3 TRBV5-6 CASRNGLAGGPGTQYF TGTGCCAGCAGAAATGGACTAGCGGGAGGGCCAGGTACGCAGTATTTT
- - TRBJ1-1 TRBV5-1 CASSFLANTEAFF TGCGCCAGCAGCTTCTTGGCAAACACTGAAGCTTTCTTT
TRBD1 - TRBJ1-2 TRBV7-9 CASSPGTGLRLGYGYTF TGTGCCAGCAGCCCCGGGACAGGGCTTCGTTTGGGCTATGGCTACACCTTC
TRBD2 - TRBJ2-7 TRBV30 CAWRETGTSSPEQYF TGTGCCTGGAGGGAAACGGGGACTAGTAGCCCCGAGCAGTACTTC
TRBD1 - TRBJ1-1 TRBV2 CASIEWVRGHGTEAFF TGTGCCAGCATCGAATGGGTAAGGGGGCATGGGACTGAAGCTTTCTTT
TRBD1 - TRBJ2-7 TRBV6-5 CASSQGAPYEQYF TGTGCCAGCAGTCAGGGGGCCCCCTACGAGCAGTACTTC
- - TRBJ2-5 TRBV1 CTSSQGGLARKTQYF TGCACCAGCAGCCAGGGGGGACTAGCTCGAAAGACCCAGTACTTC
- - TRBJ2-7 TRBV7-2 CASSSDRTYEQYF TGTGCCAGCAGTTCGGACAGAACCTACGAGCAGTACTTC
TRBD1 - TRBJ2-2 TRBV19 CASRTGIPNTGELFF TGTGCCAGTAGGACAGGGATCCCGAACACCGGGGAGCTGTTTTTT
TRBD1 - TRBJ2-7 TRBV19 CASSTPGQGPREQYF TGTGCCAGTAGTACCCCGGGACAGGGCCCTCGAGAGCAGTACTTC
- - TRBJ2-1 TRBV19 CASRITSRAYNEQFF TGTGCCAGTAGGATTACGTCGAGGGCCTACAATGAGCAGTTCTTC
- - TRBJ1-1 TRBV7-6 CASSLGITGLGTEAFF TGTGCCAGCAGCTTAGGAATAACAGGGTTAGGGACTGAAGCTTTCTTT
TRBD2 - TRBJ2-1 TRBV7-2 CASSLSGGTYNEQFF TGTGCCAGCAGCTTAAGCGGGGGAACCTACAATGAGCAGTTCTTC
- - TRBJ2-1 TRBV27 CAIQRGARNEQFF TGTGCCATCCAAAGAGGAGCGAGAAATGAGCAGTTCTTC
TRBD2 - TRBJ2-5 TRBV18 CASSNGGQETQYF TGTGCCAGCTCCAACGGGGGGCAAGAGACCCAGTACTTC
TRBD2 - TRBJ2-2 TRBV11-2 CASSLLAGGPITGELFF TGTGCCAGCAGCCTACTAGCGGGAGGGCCTATCACCGGGGAGCTGTTTTTT
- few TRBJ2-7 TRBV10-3 CAIRGRLSYEQYF TGTGCCATCAGAGGCAGACTCTCCTACGAGCAGTACTTC
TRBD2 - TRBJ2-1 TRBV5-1 CASTPGGASGINEQFF TGCGCCAGCACGCCCGGAGGGGCTAGCGGGATTAATGAGCAGTTCTTC
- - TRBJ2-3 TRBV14 CASSQRQPTDTQYF TGTGCCAGCAGCCAGCGACAGCCCACAGATACGCAGTATTTT
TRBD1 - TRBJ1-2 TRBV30 CAWSHRGHGYGYTF TGTGCCTGGAGTCACAGGGGCCATGGCTATGGCTACACCTTC
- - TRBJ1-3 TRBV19 CASSYTQVSGNTIYF TGTGCCAGTAGCTATACTCAGGTCTCTGGAAACACCATATATTTT
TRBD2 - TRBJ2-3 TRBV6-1 CASAGGTDTQYF TGTGCCAGCGCGGGAGGTACAGATACGCAGTATTTT
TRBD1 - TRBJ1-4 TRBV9 CASSVTGGTNEKLFF TGTGCCAGCAGCGTAACAGGGGGCACTAATGAAAAACTGTTTTTT
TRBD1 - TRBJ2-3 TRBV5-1 CASSLGDRIDTQYF TGCGCCAGCAGCTTGGGGGACAGGATAGATACGCAGTATTTT
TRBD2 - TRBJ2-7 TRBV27 CASSLSKGGLAGVGRTYEQYF TGTGCCAGCAGTTTATCTAAAGGGGGGCTAGCGGGAGTTGGACGGACCTACGAGCAGTACTTC
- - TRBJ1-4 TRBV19 CASSFRGRGNEKLFF TGTGCCAGTAGTTTCAGGGGTCGAGGGAATGAAAAACTGTTTTTT
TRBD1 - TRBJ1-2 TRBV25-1 CASSESGGASAGYTF TGTGCCAGCAGTGAATCAGGGGGCGCGTCCGCTGGCTACACCTTC
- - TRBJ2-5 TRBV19 CASSMQGIKTQYF TGTGCCAGTAGTATGCAGGGGATAAAAACCCAGTACTTC
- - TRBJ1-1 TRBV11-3 CASSARGLTEAFF TGTGCCAGCAGCGCGAGAGGATTGACTGAAGCTTTCTTT
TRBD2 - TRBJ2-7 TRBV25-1 CASGGGFGAQSYEQYF TGTGCCAGCGGGGGGGGTTTCGGGGCCCAATCCTACGAGCAGTACTTC
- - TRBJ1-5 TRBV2 CASSEGGRRRVQPQHF TGTGCCAGCAGTGAAGGCGGGCGACGGAGGGTCCAGCCCCAGCATTTT
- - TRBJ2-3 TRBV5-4 CASSVDSTPDFAQYF TGTGCCAGCAGCGTCGACTCGACCCCAGATTTTGCGCAGTATTTT
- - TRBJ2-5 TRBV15 CATSREGERQHETQYF TGTGCCACCAGCAGAGAAGGGGAAAGGCAGCACGAGACCCAGTACTTC
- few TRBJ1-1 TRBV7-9 CASSQSTGNTEAFF TGTGCCAGCAGCCAATCGACAGGGAACACTGAAGCTTTCTTT
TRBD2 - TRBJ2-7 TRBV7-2 CASSLEVVSGGWYEQYF TGTGCCAGCAGCTTAGAAGTGGTGAGCGGGGGGTGGTACGAGCAGTACTTC